This TCR beta chain derives from a study of T cell responses to AZD1222 COVID-19 vaccine. A note on this clone: What it recognizes is unknown.

Whole-study findings and limits: Targets within unmutated variant regions were reportedly found for nearly half of spike-specific TCRs. Donors, mostly white British, included more females; clonal diversity was possibly underestimated. Two AZD1222 administrations were followed by greater Spike-specific TCR breadth and depth.

TCRdb's table, derived via immunoSEQ multiplex PCR, lists solely in-frame clones and lacks some. The table records around 84,000 clones, about 90% of them present only once. This TCR derives from an adult in good health. Source: peripheral blood, taken on day 0 of MenACWY control vaccination.

The CDR3 bases are TGTGCCAGCAGCGCACGCAGCGGGGGCTCCTACAATGAGCAGTTCTTC. Its protein product is CASSARSGGSYNEQFF. The V call is TRBV7-6, the J call TRBJ2-1; 8 bases line up with TRBD2. CDR3 length: 16 amino acids. Germline V gene sequence: CDR1 SGHVS, CDR2 FNYEAQ. V was clipped by 5 bases and J by 0 bases; unmatched bases: 6.